The entry that follows covers one T cell receptor beta chain sequence. Its antigen is currently unknown. These data originate in a study of vaccination and CD4 T cells after COVID-19. On the study more broadly: Four females and six males made up the convalescents, two of whom were Hispanic.

Treatment: approximately 9-day PBMC culture with coronavirus spike peptide pools or control peptides (ViraFEST assay). Positive PCR tests were logged from March through December 2020, ahead of US Alpha, Beta and Delta variants. J gave up 1 base and V 2 bases, and 11 bases lay outside the gene matches. In germline, CDR1 is SGHRS, CDR2 YFSETQ. This CDR3 has 18 residues. The Oncomine TCR Beta short-read assay was applied to DNA of cultured CD4+ T cells. TCRdb reprocessed the PCR reads via MiXCR and lists one record per CDR3 protein. The sample lists about 10,000 distinct CDR3 sequences; roughly 59% were seen once.

This clonotype was obtained from a human donor who had recovered from COVID-19. The chain is built from TRBV5-1 and TRBJ1-1; 10 bases fit TRBD1. The sample was CD4+ T cells from blood, cultured in vitro. The DNA for the CDR3 is TGCGCCAGCAGCTTTGGCCTCGGGACAGGGGTACGGAACACTGAAGCTTTCTTT. Protein sequence: CASSFGLGTGVRNTEAFF.